Listed here are 29 T cell receptor beta chains from one sample, sequenced in a study of Tregs in tolerant kidney transplant recipients. Repertoires were generated with immunoSEQ multiplex PCR, while TCRdb's copy carries only in-frame clones and drops some. Of approximately 66,000 clones in the sample, approximately 83% were seen once. The material sequenced was Tregs from blood, taken before the transplant. The source is a human donor who received a combined kidney and bone marrow transplant.

The V and J genes are TRBV1 and TRBJ2-7; TRBD2, as called in the table, went unchecked against the DNA. TRBV1 is tagged as a pseudogene. The CDR3 contains 17 residues. The CDR3 loop is CTSSHFPGLTLLGEQYF. CDR3 DNA sequence: TGCACCAGCAGCCATTTTCCCGGACTGACACTCCTTGGGGAGCAGTACTTC.

V is TRBV7-2 and J is TRBJ1-1, with no clear D. The V end was cut by 2 bases, the J end by 5 bases, with 15 bases between. The germline CDR1 and CDR2 sequences are SGHTA and FQGNSA. The CDR3 loop spans 15 amino acids. This CDR3 is CASSLMKGEWTEAFF. The CDR3 bases are TGTGCCAGCAGCTTAATGAAAGGCGAGTGGACTGAAGCTTTCTTT.

The V gene is TRBV5-1, the J gene TRBJ1-3, with D perhaps matching TRBD1 (5 bases). Trimming removed 5 bases at V and 0 bases at J, with 9 bases between. CDR1 and CDR2 from the germline V gene are SGHRS and YFSETQ. The length of the CDR3 is 14 residues. The CDR3 loop reads CASRTGISGNTIYF. In DNA form, the CDR3 reads TGCGCCAGCAGAACAGGCATCTCTGGAAACACCATATATTTT. The full variable domain, with the rest looked up from reference TRBV5-1 and TRBJ1-3, is KAGVTQTPRYLIKTRGQQVTLSCSPISGHRSVSWYQQTPGQGLQFLFEYFSETQRNKGNFPGRFSGRQFSNSRSEMNVSTLELGDSALYLCASRTGISGNTIYFGEGSWLTVV.

This chain links TRBV20-1 with TRBJ2-5; D possibly matches TRBD1 or TRBD2 (5 bases each). Gene TRBJ2-7 matches the end of the DNA better, so the J call may be wrong. Per the germline V gene, CDR1 is DFQATT and CDR2 is SNEGSKA (reference sequence). This CDR3 has 11 amino acids. The CDR3 sequence is CSAGDRYEQYF. The CDR3 DNA follows: TGCAGTGCTGGGGACCGCTACGAGCAGTACTTC.

The chain couples TRBV12-5 to TRBJ1-6; D gene unclear. Germline V lookup: CDR1 LGHNT, CDR2 FRNRAP. The V end was cut by 3 bases, the J end by 0 bases, with 9 bases between. The CDR3 has 16 residues. CDR3 sequence: CASGFIASSYNSPLHF. The DNA for the CDR3 is TGTGCTAGTGGTTTTATCGCGAGCTCCTATAATTCACCCCTCCACTTT.

Comments on this clone: One end of the junction is discordant with germline, which a read error may explain. The chain couples TRBV27 to TRBJ2-5; possibly TRBD1 for D (6 bases). Germline V gives CDR1 MNHEY, CDR2 SMNVEV (reference sequence). The CDR3 extends over 15 amino acids. The CDR3, as DNA: TGTGCCAGCAGTATATCAGGGGTACATCAAGAGACCCAGTACTTC. This gives the protein CASSISGVHQETQYF.

Here the CDR3 DNA reads TGTGCCAGCAGTTTACTCCAGGGGGGCAGCAGGGCTAATGAGCAGTTCTTC. This codes for CASSLLQGGSRANEQFF. The chain joins TRBV28 to TRBJ2-1; a possible D gene is TRBD1 (7 bases). Trimming shortened V by 2 bases and J by 7 bases, and 21 bases separated the two germline ends. The CDR3 covers 17 residues. Germline CDR1 and CDR2: MDHEN and SYDVKM.

The chain links TRBV5-1 to TRBJ2-5, with a weak D call TRBD1 (5 bases). The CDR3 is made up of 14 amino acids. Germline V gene lookup returns CDR1 SGHRS and CDR2 YFSETQ. The V end lost 2 bases, the J end lost 2 bases, and 10 bases lay between the germline ends. CDR3 loop: CASSFPAGQETQYF. The CDR3 DNA reads as TGCGCCAGCAGCTTCCCCGCAGGGCAAGAGACCCAGTACTTC.

The rearrangement joins TRBV7-2 to TRBJ2-7; tentative D call: TRBD2 (5 bases). The germline gives CDR1 SGHTA, CDR2 FQGNSA. V was trimmed by 1 base and J by 0 bases, leaving 10 bases between them. This CDR3 is built from 15 residues. The CDR3 DNA is TGTGCCAGCAGCTTAGGGTCGGGGAGCTCCTACGAGCAGTACTTC. It translates to CASSLGSGSSYEQYF.

Here the CDR3 reads CASSSGQGNEQFF. DNA of the CDR3: TGCGCCAGCAGCTCTGGACAGGGCAATGAGCAGTTCTTC. The V call is TRBV5-1, the J call TRBJ2-1; 8 bases agree with TRBD1. With V trimmed by 3 bases and J by 6 bases, 2 bases remained unmatched. Germline CDR1 is SGHRS and CDR2 is YFSETQ. The length of the CDR3 is 13 residues.

The chain carries TRBV28 and TRBJ2-1; the match to TRBD2 covers 9 bases. The CDR3 has 15 amino acids. In germline, CDR1 is MDHEN, CDR2 SYDVKM. The junction had 7 bases not matched to a gene; V was cut back by 4 bases and J by 6 bases. CDR3 sequence (DNA): TGTGCCAGCAGTTCTTCTCGCGGGAGGGCCAATGAGCAGTTCTTC. It translates to CASSSSRGRANEQFF.

The genes are TRBV18 and TRBJ2-2, with D unresolved. The CDR3 length is 14 residues. Germline V gene lookup returns CDR1 KGHSH and CDR2 LQKENI. Trimming removed 3 bases from V and 2 bases from J, with 7 bases in between. The CDR3, as DNA: TGTGCCAGCTCACCGGGCCAAAACACCGGGGAGCTGTTTTTT. It translates to CASSPGQNTGELFF.

The chain has TRBV5-6 and TRBJ1-1; D remains unclear. This CDR3 contains 16 residues. The V gene's germline CDR1 is SGHDT and CDR2 YYEEEE. V was shortened by 3 bases and J by 3 bases, with 18 bases between the two germline ends. Here the CDR3 DNA reads TGTGCCAGCAGCTCTCGACCGGGCAGAAGATACACTGAAGCTTTCTTT. Residues: CASSSRPGRRYTEAFF.

CDR3 in DNA: TGTCCTGGGAGGGGTACGGGAAGCGAACAAAGTCGGGCCAACGTCCTGACTTTC. As protein: CPGRGTGSEQSRANVLTF. The V call is TRBV22-1, the J call TRBJ2-6; TRBD2 is the table's D call and was not checked against the DNA. TRBV22-1 is a listed pseudogene. This CDR3 has 18 amino acids.

This chain uses TRBV10-3 with TRBJ2-3; TRBD1 matches at 7 bases. Losses at the gene ends were 7 bases for V and 2 bases for J; bases not matched to a gene: 3. Germline V gene data show CDR1 as ENHRY and CDR2 as SYGVKD. CDR3 size: 13 residues. In DNA, the CDR3 is TGTGCCATCAAGGGACAGACCACAGATACGCAGTATTTT. Encoded protein: CAIKGQTTDTQYF.

Points on this clone: Within the sample, other DNA sequences also encode this same CDR3. The rearrangement uses TRBV7-6 and TRBJ1-1; the D gene is possibly TRBD1 (5 bases). CDR3 length: 14 residues. Deletions cut 8 bases from V and 3 bases from J, with 16 bases between. Germline-derived CDR1 and CDR2 are SGHVS and FNYEAQ. The CDR3 reads CASPGEGEDTEAFF. Here the CDR3 DNA reads TGTGCCAGCCCGGGTGAAGGGGAGGACACTGAAGCTTTCTTT.

The genes are TRBV5-1 and TRBJ2-3; 11 nucleotides align to TRBD1. CDR1 and CDR2 from the germline V gene are SGHRS and YFSETQ. The CDR3 is 14 residues long. The V and J ends lost 10 bases and 7 bases, in that order; junction bases with no gene match: 11. This CDR3 is CAPYRDRGIHTQYF. The CDR3, as DNA: TGCGCCCCTTACAGGGACAGGGGGATTCATACGCAGTATTTT.

This clone was detected once. The V and J genes are TRBV7-2 and TRBJ1-6, with D unclear. From germline, CDR1 is SGHTA and CDR2 FQGNSA. This CDR3 region has 13 residues. V lost 5 bases, J lost 4 bases, and 6 bases lay in between. The CDR3 DNA reads as TGTGCCAGCAGCCCCTTATATAATTCACCCCTCCACTTT. This sequence encodes CASSPLYNSPLHF. The whole variable domain, filled in from reference TRBV7-2 and TRBJ1-6, reads GAGVSQSPSNKVTEKGKDVELRCDPISGHTALYWYRQSLGQGLEFLIYFQGNSAPDKSGLPSDRFSAERTGGSVSTLTIQRTQQEDSAVYLCASSPLYNSPLHFGNGTRLTVT.

V gene TRBV6-1 combines with J gene TRBJ2-3, with TRBD1 matching over 8 bases. Germline values: CDR1 MNHNS, CDR2 SASEGT. There are 15 residues in the CDR3. The junction had 5 bases not matched to a gene; V was cut back by 4 bases and J by 2 bases. The CDR3 DNA follows: TGTGCCAGCAGTGCCGGACAGGGCCTCACAGATACGCAGTATTTT. Amino acids: CASSAGQGLTDTQYF.

The chain carries TRBV4-1 and TRBJ2-4, with D possibly TRBD1 on 7 matching bases. The length of the CDR3 is 18 residues. CDR1 MGHRA and CDR2 YSYEKL come from the germline V gene. The germline V and J ends were trimmed by 1 base and 0 bases, with 16 bases remaining between them. CDR3 region: CASSQARGDELAKNIQYF. CDR3 in DNA: TGCGCCAGCAGCCAAGCCAGGGGGGACGAGTTAGCCAAAAACATTCAGTACTTC.

This chain links TRBV4-2 with TRBJ1-2, with D perhaps matching TRBD1 (5 bases). V lost 0 bases and J 7 bases, leaving 12 bases between the germline ends. Germline-derived CDR1 and CDR2 are LGHNA and YNFKEQ. The CDR3 contains 14 residues. CDR3 amino acids: CASSQDGARLGYTF. In DNA, the CDR3 is TGTGCCAGCAGCCAAGATGGGGCTCGACTTGGCTACACCTTC.

The chain is built from TRBV5-6 and TRBJ1-1; 11 nucleotides agree with TRBD1. Germline loops: CDR1 SGHDT, CDR2 YYEEEE. The ends lost 4 bases at V and 5 bases at J; junction bases unmatched: 16. The length of the CDR3 is 18 residues. The CDR3 coding sequence is TGTGCCAGCAGCGGGTGGACAGGGGGCGGTTTTGTTACGACTGAAGCTTTCTTT. Translating gives CASSGWTGGGFVTTEAFF.

The rearrangement uses TRBV19 and TRBJ2-7; D may be TRBD1 (5 bases). The CDR3 is 15 residues long. The germline V gene encodes CDR1 LNHDA and CDR2 SQIVND (reference sequence). V lost 1 base and J 2 bases, leaving 12 bases between the germline ends. The DNA for the CDR3 is TGTGCCAGTAGTATAGGGGGCAGTGCTCCCTACGAGCAGTACTTC. Residues: CASSIGGSAPYEQYF.

On this clone itself: At one boundary the junction diverges from the germline segment, which might be a read error. The same CDR3 can be traced to other DNA sequences in this sample. The CDR3 DNA reads TGCGCCAGCAGTGAGACGGGAGCCAAAAACATTCAGTACTTC. Encoded protein: CASSETGAKNIQYF. The V and J genes are TRBV2 and TRBJ2-4; no reliable D call. This CDR3 is 14 amino acids long. The germline CDR1 and CDR2 sequences are SNHLY and FYNNEI.

On this clone itself: Other nucleotide sequences in the sample specify the same CDR3. The chain employs TRBV10-2 and TRBJ1-2; D is perhaps TRBD1 (5 bases). The CDR3 covers 13 residues. The V and J ends lost 6 bases and 8 bases respectively, with 16 bases between them. Germline V gene sequence: CDR1 WSHSY, CDR2 SAAADI. The chain's CDR3 is CASSQWGGGGYTF. DNA for the CDR3: TGCGCCAGCAGCCAATGGGGGGGTGGAGGCTACACCTTC.

This clone occurred once. CDR3 sequence reads: CASSLVGWSGANVLTF. The CDR3 DNA reads TGTGCCAGCAGCTTAGTTGGGTGGTCCGGGGCCAACGTCCTGACTTTC. The V and J genes are TRBV7-8 and TRBJ2-6; D gene uncertain. This CDR3 comprises 16 residues. From germline, CDR1 is SGHVS and CDR2 FQNEAQ. V gave up 1 base and J gave up 4 bases, with 11 bases separating them.

V gene TRBV27 combines with J gene TRBJ1-2; no clear D gene. Deletions cut 2 bases from V and 0 bases from J, with 4 bases between. The CDR3 runs to 13 residues. The germline V gene encodes CDR1 MNHEY and CDR2 SMNVEV (reference sequence). CDR3 sequence (DNA): TGTGCCAGCAGTTTAGGACCTAACTATGGCTACACCTTC. This translates into CASSLGPNYGYTF.

J is TRBJ1-2 and V is TRBV4-3; a weak D match, TRBD1 (5 bases). Germline V gene lookup returns CDR1 LGHNA and CDR2 YSLEER. The CDR3 consists of 14 residues. V lost 0 bases to trimming and J lost 8 bases, with 13 bases between them. CDR3 protein: CASSQDMGVRGYTF. Written as DNA, the CDR3 is TGCGCCAGCAGCCAAGATATGGGGGTTAGGGGCTACACCTTC.

This clone showed up just once. V is TRBV10-3 and J is TRBJ1-1; 8 bases align to TRBD1. This CDR3 comprises 13 residues. Germline V gene sequence: CDR1 ENHRY, CDR2 SYGVKD. The V and J ends lost 7 bases and 6 bases, in that order; junction bases with no gene match: 7. The chain's CDR3 is CAITLGQASEAFF. The CDR3 DNA sequence: TGTGCCATCACCCTGGGACAGGCCTCTGAAGCTTTCTTT.